A single sample is the source of the 28 T cell receptor beta chains below, sequenced in a study of T cell responses to AZD1222 COVID-19 vaccine. Generated by immunoSEQ multiplex PCR, the TCRdb table keeps only in-frame clones and is missing some. In the table there are fewer than 120,000 clones, approximately 94% of which are singletons. The specimen was peripheral blood, collected 28 days after the second AZD1222 dose. The receptors here all came from an adult who received the AZD1222 COVID-19 vaccine.

The gene calls are TRBV6-1 and TRBJ1-2, with D possibly matching TRBD1 (6 bases). The V end was cut by 2 bases, the J end by 8 bases, with 15 bases between. Per the germline V gene, CDR1 is MNHNS and CDR2 is SASEGT. CDR3 length equals 14 residues. The DNA for the CDR3 is TGTGCCAGCAGTGAATGGGGGGCGGATAGGGGCTACACCTTC. As protein: CASSEWGADRGYTF.

The V gene is TRBV10-2, the J gene TRBJ1-2; the D is unclear. The length of the CDR3 is 14 residues. CDR1 and CDR2 (germline): WSHSY, SAAADI. Trimming pared 4 bases from V and 8 bases from J, leaving 17 bases between. CDR3 coding DNA: TGCGCCAGCAGTGGCCTAGACCCTCGAAGGGGCTACACCTTC. Residues: CASSGLDPRRGYTF.

This chain connects TRBV29-1 to TRBJ1-2, with D possibly matching TRBD1 (6 bases). Germline V gene lookup returns CDR1 SQVTM and CDR2 ANQGSEA. Trimming stripped 1 base from V and 4 bases from J, with 10 bases between. The CDR3 spans 13 residues. Here the CDR3 reads CSVEVGGGYGYTF. The CDR3 DNA follows: TGCAGCGTTGAAGTTGGAGGGGGCTATGGCTACACCTTC.

The chain links TRBV7-9 to TRBJ2-2, with D perhaps TRBD2 (5 bases). This CDR3 is built from 13 residues. The V end lost 5 bases, the J end lost 5 bases, and 9 bases lay between the germline ends. Germline CDR1 and CDR2: SEHNR and FQNEAQ (reference sequence). CDR3: CASSPTSTGELFF. In DNA form, the CDR3 reads TGTGCCAGCAGCCCCACTAGTACCGGGGAGCTGTTTTTT.

The chain is built from TRBV3-1 (or the pseudogene TRBV3-2) and TRBJ1-1; D unresolved. Trimming cost V 2 bases and J 1 base, with 8 bases left between them. This CDR3 has 14 residues. Germline CDR1 LGHDT, CDR2 YNNKEL (reference sequence). Here the CDR3 DNA reads TGTGCCAGCAGCCAAAACGGATGGAACACTGAAGCTTTCTTT. It encodes CASSQNGWNTEAFF.

The V gene is TRBV19, the J gene TRBJ2-7, with TRBD1 identical over 9 bases. From germline, CDR1 is LNHDA and CDR2 SQIVND (reference sequence). V lost 6 bases to trimming and J lost 3 bases; unmatched junction nucleotides: 3. This CDR3 has 13 amino acids. The CDR3 DNA is TGTGCCAGTAGCAGGGACAGGGACTACGAGCAGTACTTC. This sequence encodes CASSRDRDYEQYF.

The V gene is TRBV21-1, the J gene TRBJ1-1; whether TRBD1, the table's D call, matches the DNA was not checked. TRBV21-1 is a known pseudogene. The length of the CDR3 is 15 residues. CDR3 amino acids: CASSFPGQGGTEAFF. The DNA for the CDR3 is TGTGCCAGCAGCTTCCCCGGACAGGGAGGCACTGAAGCTTTCTTT.

The chain uses TRBV10-2 and TRBJ2-1; possibly TRBD1 for D (5 bases). V was trimmed by 8 bases and J by 7 bases, leaving 18 bases between them. Looked up from germline, CDR1 is WSHSY and CDR2 is SAAADI. This CDR3 is built from 14 residues. The chain's CDR3 is CASEEGAPLNEQFF. The DNA for the CDR3 is TGCGCCAGCGAAGAAGGGGCCCCTCTGAATGAGCAGTTCTTC.

CDR3 sequence: CASSERGALRAFF. CDR3 DNA sequence: TGTGCCAGCAGTGAAAGGGGGGCGCTTCGAGCTTTCTTT. The chain combines TRBV6-1 with TRBJ1-1; weak D call: TRBD1 (6 bases). The CDR3 spans 13 residues. Looked up from germline, CDR1 is MNHNS and CDR2 is SASEGT. V lost 2 bases to trimming and J lost 10 bases, with 14 bases between them.

The chain carries TRBV7-9 and TRBJ2-5; D may correspond to TRBD1 or TRBD2 (6 bases each). The germline gives CDR1 SEHNR, CDR2 FQNEAQ (reference sequence). The CDR3 consists of 15 residues. Trimming cost V 5 bases and J 5 bases, with 18 bases left between them. Here the CDR3 reads CASSNSRGRRETQYF. The DNA for the CDR3 is TGTGCCAGCAGCAACTCCCGGGGGCGCCGGGAGACCCAGTACTTC.

The chain links TRBV2 to TRBJ2-1; 10 positions agree with TRBD1. Germline V lookup: CDR1 SNHLY, CDR2 FYNNEI. There are 14 residues in the CDR3. The V and J ends lost 6 bases and 7 bases, in that order; junction bases with no gene match: 6. This chain's CDR3 is CASRYDRGRNEQFF. CDR3 DNA sequence: TGTGCCAGCAGGTACGACAGGGGGCGAAATGAGCAGTTCTTC.

A word on this clone: The sample carries other DNA sequences with the same CDR3. This chain uses TRBV3-1 (or the pseudogene TRBV3-2) with TRBJ2-1; unclear D gene. Germline V CDR1 and CDR2: LGHDT, YNNKEL (reference sequence). CDR3 length: 16 amino acids. V lost 1 base to trimming and J lost 0 bases, with 10 bases between them. The CDR3 DNA reads as TGTGCCAGCAGCCAAGGGGCCCCCAGCTCCTACAATGAGCAGTTCTTC. Protein: CASSQGAPSSYNEQFF.

The rearrangement links TRBV3-1 (or the pseudogene TRBV3-2) to TRBJ2-7; TRBD2 matches 12 bases. Germline V gives CDR1 LGHDT, CDR2 YNNKEL (reference sequence). V lost 4 bases to trimming and J lost 2 bases; unmatched junction nucleotides: 6. The CDR3 has 16 amino acids. The CDR3 nucleotides read TGTGCCAGCAGCCCTCGGACTAGCGGGGCTACCTACGAGCAGTACTTC. This encodes CASSPRTSGATYEQYF.

The rearrangement links TRBV5-6 to TRBJ2-7; D might be TRBD2 (6 bases). The CDR3 is made up of 14 amino acids. Germline lookup yields CDR1 SGHDT and CDR2 YYEEEE. V lost 0 bases and J 2 bases, leaving 9 bases between the germline ends. Written as DNA, the CDR3 is TGTGCCAGCAGCTTGGTTGGGGAGGCCTACGAGCAGTACTTC. Residues: CASSLVGEAYEQYF.

This chain links TRBV25-1 with TRBJ1-2; 8 nucleotides match TRBD1. The CDR3 consists of 12 residues. The germline CDR1 and CDR2 sequences are MGHDK and SYGVNS. The ends lost 4 bases at V and 11 bases at J; junction bases unmatched: 6. For the CDR3, the DNA is TGTGCCAGCAGTGGATCGGACAGGGCTTACACCTTC. This sequence encodes CASSGSDRAYTF.

CDR3 DNA sequence: TGTGCCAGCAGCTCCATAGACTTGTACGAGCAGTACTTC. This codes for CASSSIDLYEQYF. The chain recombines TRBV11-2 with TRBJ2-7; D is undetermined. Germline CDR1 and CDR2: SGHAT and FQNNGV. Trimming removed 4 bases at V and 4 bases at J, with 11 bases between. This CDR3 region has 13 residues.

The chain couples TRBV4-1 to TRBJ1-2, with TRBD1 matching 9 bases. Losses at the gene ends were 4 bases for V and 8 bases for J; bases not matched to a gene: 8. This CDR3 contains 14 residues. CDR1 and CDR2 from the germline V gene are MGHRA and YSYEKL. CDR3 in DNA: TGCGCCAGCAGCCCCGTCGGACAGGGGAAGGGCTACACCTTC. This gives the protein CASSPVGQGKGYTF.

In the case of this clone: Different DNA sequences within this sample yield the same CDR3. This chain links TRBV18 with TRBJ1-5, with D tentatively TRBD1 (5 bases). The germline gives CDR1 KGHSH, CDR2 LQKENI. CDR3 length: 13 residues. Trimming pared 6 bases from V and 4 bases from J, leaving 10 bases between. The CDR3 sequence: CASSPQGNQPQHF. As DNA, the CDR3 is TGTGCCAGCTCGCCCCAGGGAAATCAGCCCCAGCATTTT.

The chain recombines TRBV9 with TRBJ2-3, with D hard to call. The germline gives CDR1 SGDLS, CDR2 YYNGEE. V was trimmed by 0 bases and J by 6 bases, leaving 2 bases between them. The CDR3 extends over 11 amino acids. The CDR3 loop reads CASSVVDTQYF. CDR3 in DNA: TGTGCCAGCAGCGTAGTTGATACGCAGTATTTT.

The rearrangement joins TRBV5-1 to TRBJ1-2; 11 nucleotides align to TRBD1. J lost 1 base, V lost 0 bases, and 5 bases had no gene match. Germline V gene data show CDR1 as SGHRS and CDR2 as YFSETQ. The CDR3 loop spans 17 amino acids. CDR3 in DNA: TGCGCCAGCAGCTTGGGGACAGGGGGCGCGAGTAACTATGGCTACACCTTC. The encoded protein is CASSLGTGGASNYGYTF.

The chain carries TRBV3-1 (or the pseudogene TRBV3-2) and TRBJ2-3, with TRBD2 matching 8 bases. The V and J ends lost 2 bases and 6 bases, in that order; junction bases with no gene match: 7. The CDR3 is 15 residues long. Per germline, CDR1 LGHDT and CDR2 YNNKEL (reference sequence). The CDR3 sequence is CASSQNSGVGDTQYF. DNA of the CDR3: TGTGCCAGCAGCCAAAATAGCGGGGTGGGGGATACGCAGTATTTT.

This clone came up once. The rearrangement uses TRBV6-2 or TRBV6-3 and TRBJ2-7; the D is unclear. The CDR3 loop spans 12 amino acids. Looked up from germline, CDR1 is MNHEY and CDR2 is SVGEGT. V was shortened by 3 bases and J by 6 bases, with 9 bases between the two germline ends. CDR3 nucleotides: TGTGCCAGCAGTTATGGCTCGCTCGAGCAGTACTTC. It yields the protein CASSYGSLEQYF.

The chain recombines TRBV7-9 with TRBJ2-7; 7 bases agree with TRBD1. The junction had 6 bases not matched to a gene; V was cut back by 5 bases and J by 2 bases. This CDR3 has 14 residues. Germline CDR1 and CDR2: SEHNR and FQNEAQ (reference sequence). The CDR3 region has the DNA TGTGCCAGCAGCCCTAGACAGGGTCCCTACGAGCAGTACTTC. Residues: CASSPRQGPYEQYF. The full variable domain, in which reference TRBV7-9 and TRBJ2-7 provide the parts outside the CDR3, is DTGVSQNPRHKITKRGQNVTFRCDPISEHNRLYWYRQTLGQGPEFLTYFQNEAQLEKSRLLSDRFSAERPKGSFSTLEIQRTEQGDSAMYLCASSPRQGPYEQYFGPGTRLTVT.

This chain joins TRBV5-1 and TRBJ1-2; D might be TRBD1 (5 bases). The CDR3 has 11 amino acids. Per the germline V gene, CDR1 is SGHRS and CDR2 is YFSETQ. Trimming cost V 5 bases and J 5 bases, with 7 bases left between them. The CDR3 DNA reads as TGCGCCAGCAGAGGGGAGTATGGCTACACCTTC. Amino acids: CASRGEYGYTF.

The chain employs TRBV5-1 and TRBJ2-7; D remains unclear. Germline V gene data show CDR1 as SGHRS and CDR2 as YFSETQ. The CDR3 extends over 16 amino acids. Trimming removed 0 bases from V and 1 base from J, with 14 bases in between. The CDR3 DNA is TGCGCCAGCAGCTTGGGGGCGGCAGCAAGTTCCTACGAGCAGTACTTC. Protein product: CASSLGAAASSYEQYF.

The chain recombines TRBV11-1 with TRBJ1-2; no clear D gene. The CDR3 covers 16 residues. Looked up from germline, CDR1 is SGHAT and CDR2 is FQDESV (reference sequence). V was cut by 6 bases and J by 4 bases, with 21 bases left in between. Here the CDR3 reads CASSLTSITDTYGYTF. In DNA form, the CDR3 reads TGTGCCAGCAGTCTAACAAGCATAACAGATACCTATGGCTACACCTTC.

This chain uses TRBV2 with TRBJ1-5; a possible D gene is TRBD1 (5 bases). Germline V CDR1 and CDR2: SNHLY, FYNNEI. The CDR3 spans 13 residues. The germline V and J ends were trimmed by 6 bases and 3 bases, with 9 bases remaining between them. This CDR3 is CASRGDVNQPQHF. The CDR3 nucleotides are TGTGCCAGCAGGGGGGACGTCAATCAGCCCCAGCATTTT.

V and J are TRBV10-3 and TRBJ2-7; D assignment may be TRBD1 or TRBD2 (6 bases each). The V and J ends lost 2 bases and 0 bases respectively, with 14 bases between them. The CDR3 extends over 16 amino acids. Germline CDR1 reads ENHRY; CDR2 reads SYGVKD. The CDR3 sequence is CAISEGGGRRSYEQYF. CDR3 nucleotides: TGTGCCATCAGTGAGGGAGGGGGACGTCGCTCCTACGAGCAGTACTTC.